A single sample is the source of the 30 T cell receptor beta chains below, sequenced in a study of T cell changes during pregnancy in multiple sclerosis. Generated by immunoSEQ multiplex PCR, the TCRdb table keeps only in-frame clones and is missing some. Of under 70,000 clones listed, about 91% are singletons. Here the sequenced sample was CD4+ T cells from peripheral blood mononuclear cells, taken in the first trimester of pregnancy. The receptors were gathered from a female donor with multiple sclerosis, enrolled in a pregnancy study.

This clone came up a few times. This chain joins TRBV5-6 and TRBJ2-1; 12 nucleotides align to TRBD2. This CDR3 is 13 amino acids long. V dropped 1 base and J dropped 15; count of bases not matched to a gene: 5. CDR1 and CDR2 from the germline V gene are SGHDT and YYEEEE. This CDR3 reads CASSLPSGGARFF. The CDR3 region has the DNA TGTGCCAGCAGCTTGCCTAGCGGGGGGGCGAGGTTCTTC.

This chain uses TRBV12-5 with TRBJ1-4; 9 bases match TRBD1. Trimming removed 6 bases from V and 8 bases from J; junction bases left unmatched: 4. The CDR3 extends over 13 amino acids. Germline-derived CDR1 and CDR2 are LGHNT and FRNRAP. The CDR3 spells CASGRGQGEKLFF. The CDR3 DNA is TGTGCTAGTGGCCGAGGACAGGGGGAAAAACTGTTTTTT.

CDR3: CASSAWGESPLHF. The CDR3 DNA follows: TGTGCCAGCAGCGCCTGGGGGGAGTCACCCCTCCACTTT. This sequence joins TRBV9 and TRBJ1-6; tentative D call: TRBD1 (5 bases). This CDR3 is 13 amino acids long. V was pared by 3 bases and J by 10 bases, with 11 bases between. CDR1 and CDR2 (germline): SGDLS, YYNGEE.

This chain links TRBV11-2 with TRBJ2-1; no definite D call. The CDR3 runs 12 residues. The V and J ends lost 0 bases and 8 bases respectively, with 5 bases between them. Germline CDR1 is SGHAT and CDR2 is FQNNGV. The CDR3, as DNA: TGTGCCAGCAGCTTAGAGCGCGATGAGCAGTTCTTC. This encodes CASSLERDEQFF.

As regards this clone: The junction departs from the called germline gene at one end, perhaps through a read error. The CDR3 nucleotides read TGTGCCAGCAGCCGCACCGGGACTACTTTCTTC. This sequence encodes CASSRTGTTFF. The chain is built from TRBV7-9 and TRBJ2-4, with 7 bases identical to TRBD2. Germline V gene data show CDR1 as SEHNR and CDR2 as FQNEAQ (reference sequence). The CDR3 totals 11 residues. The full variable domain, rest sourced from reference TRBV7-9 and TRBJ2-4, is DTGVSQNPRHKITKRGQNVTFRCDPISEHNRLYWYRQTLGQGPEFLTYFQNEAQLEKSRLLSDRFSAERPKGSFSTLEIQRTEQGDSAMYLCASSRTGTTFFGAGTRLSVL.

Turning to this clone: The junction shows a germline mismatch at one end, possibly a read error. This chain uses TRBV7-7 with TRBJ2-7, with 8 bases lining up with TRBD1. CDR1 is SSHAT and CDR2 is FNYEAQ in the germline V gene (reference sequence). This CDR3 region has 18 residues. The CDR3: CASNWTGYDWGIGYEQYF. Written as DNA, the CDR3 is TGTGCTAGCAACTGGACAGGGTATGACTGGGGTATTGGGTACGAGCAGTACTTC.

The chain carries TRBV7-3 and TRBJ1-1, with D unclear. Trimming cost V 1 base and J 5 bases, with 14 bases left between them. The CDR3 is 15 residues long. In germline, CDR1 is SGHTA, CDR2 FQGTGA. The CDR3 DNA follows: TGTGCCAGCAGCTTAAATCCGGGGTCGAGTACTGAAGCTTTCTTT. Amino acids: CASSLNPGSSTEAFF.

The chain recombines TRBV7-2 with TRBJ2-2; 9 bases agree with TRBD1. V dropped 3 bases and J dropped 7; count of bases not matched to a gene: 6. In germline, CDR1 is SGHTA, CDR2 FQGNSA. This CDR3 has 15 residues. The CDR3 spells CASSFTQGANGELFF. Here the CDR3 DNA reads TGTGCCAGCAGCTTCACACAGGGGGCCAACGGGGAGCTGTTTTTT.

The chain recombines TRBV7-9 with TRBJ1-4; weak D call: TRBD1 (5 bases). The V end was cut by 5 bases, the J end by 5 bases, with 6 bases between. The CDR3 runs 12 residues. Germline V gene data show CDR1 as SEHNR and CDR2 as FQNEAQ (reference sequence). As DNA, the CDR3 is TGTGCCAGCAGCCGACAGAATGAAAAACTGTTTTTT. Translation gives CASSRQNEKLFF.

This rearrangement joins TRBV9 to TRBJ2-1; 12 nucleotides line up with TRBD2. V trimming: 3 bases; J trimming: 10 bases; junction bases outside the gene matches: 14. Germline lookup yields CDR1 SGDLS and CDR2 YYNGEE. The CDR3 consists of 17 residues. CDR3 residues: CASSAVPRTSGAVEQFF. Here the CDR3 DNA reads TGTGCCAGCAGCGCCGTTCCCAGGACTAGCGGGGCCGTGGAGCAGTTCTTC. Supplemented by reference TRBV9 and TRBJ2-1, the full variable domain reads DSGVTQTPKHLITATGQRVTLRCSPRSGDLSVYWYQQSLDQGLQFLIQYYNGEERAKGNILERFSAQQFPDLHSELNLSSLELGDSALYFCASSAVPRTSGAVEQFFGPGTRLTVL.

The chain is built from TRBV7-3 and TRBJ2-1; D remains ambiguous. V was cut by 1 base and J by 4 bases, with 14 bases left in between. This CDR3 has 16 amino acids. Germline V gene sequence: CDR1 SGHTA, CDR2 FQGTGA. The chain's CDR3 is CASSLSGVPWYNEQFF. Written as DNA, the CDR3 is TGTGCCAGCAGCTTAAGCGGCGTCCCGTGGTACAATGAGCAGTTCTTC.

J is TRBJ1-1 and V is TRBV7-2; D gene uncertain. Per germline, CDR1 SGHTA and CDR2 FQGNSA. The V end was cut by 3 bases, the J end by 1 base, with 12 bases between. This CDR3 spans 15 amino acids. The CDR3 nucleotides are TGTGCCAGCAGCTTGGAGAGGGCGGCGAACACTGAAGCTTTCTTT. Amino acids: CASSLERAANTEAFF. Filled out from reference TRBV7-2 and TRBJ1-1, the complete variable domain reads GAGVSQSPSNKVTEKGKDVELRCDPISGHTALYWYRQSLGQGLEFLIYFQGNSAPDKSGLPSDRFSAERTGGSVSTLTIQRTQQEDSAVYLCASSLERAANTEAFFGQGTRLTVV.

The gene calls are TRBV4-3 and TRBJ2-1, with 8 bases matching TRBD1. J lost 9 bases, V lost 8 bases, and 15 bases had no gene match. The CDR3 extends over 15 amino acids. Germline V CDR1 and CDR2: LGHNA, YSLEER. DNA of the CDR3: TGCGCCAGCGGGGTTGGACAGGGTGATACTGTTGAGCAGTTCTTC. It is translated as CASGVGQGDTVEQFF.

The chain joins TRBV27 to TRBJ1-5; D gene uncertain. The CDR3 runs to 13 residues. V lost 0 bases, J lost 8 bases, and 8 bases lay in between. The germline CDR1 and CDR2 sequences are MNHEY and SMNVEV (reference sequence). This CDR3 reads CASSLSPPKPQHF. Here the CDR3 DNA reads TGTGCCAGCAGTTTATCCCCCCCCAAGCCCCAGCATTTT.

This clone has a handful of counts. V is TRBV9 and J is TRBJ1-1; D may be TRBD1 (5 bases). The CDR3 length is 13 residues. Germline lookup yields CDR1 SGDLS and CDR2 YYNGEE. The V end was cut by 4 bases, the J end by 10 bases, with 17 bases between. CDR3 region: CASSPPRGEVAFF. CDR3 coding DNA: TGTGCCAGCAGCCCCCCGCGGGGGGAGGTAGCTTTCTTT.

The V call is TRBV7-2, the J call TRBJ2-5; 11 bases fit TRBD1. V was clipped by 6 bases and J by 1 base; unmatched bases: 4. Germline V gene sequence: CDR1 SGHTA, CDR2 FQGNSA. The CDR3 spans 15 residues. The CDR3 nucleotides are TGTGCCAGCAGACCCGGGACAGGGGGCCAAGAGACCCAGTACTTC. It codes for CASRPGTGGQETQYF.

This chain connects TRBV4-3 to TRBJ1-2; D gene uncertain. V was clipped by 0 bases and J by 5 bases, with 13 bases between them. Germline CDR1 and CDR2: LGHNA and YSLEER. This CDR3 comprises 15 residues. CDR3 nucleotide sequence: TGCGCCAGCAGCCAAGATGGCAGGCCGGGGTATGGCTACACCTTC. It encodes CASSQDGRPGYGYTF.

The rearrangement joins TRBV4-2 to TRBJ2-2, with D possibly TRBD1 on 5 matching bases. Trimming stripped 3 bases from V and 1 base from J, with 12 bases between. Germline values: CDR1 LGHNA, CDR2 YNFKEQ. The CDR3 covers 16 residues. For the CDR3, the DNA is TGTGCCAGCAGCCACGGCAGGGCGGTGAACACCGGGGAGCTGTTTTTT. This encodes CASSHGRAVNTGELFF.

The chain couples TRBV10-3 to TRBJ2-2; TRBD2 is a possible D gene (5 bases). The germline CDR1 and CDR2 sequences are ENHRY and SYGVKD. V lost 10 bases, J lost 6 bases, and 15 bases lay in between. The CDR3 runs to 13 residues. In DNA, the CDR3 is TGTGCCACAAGGACTCCACCCCCCGGGGAGCTGTTTTTT. Its translation: CATRTPPPGELFF.

This clone appeared once. The V call is TRBV7-2, the J call TRBJ2-2, with 12 bases fitting TRBD1. In germline, CDR1 is SGHTA, CDR2 FQGNSA. V gave up 1 base and J gave up 5 bases; unmatched junction bases: 11. The CDR3 runs 19 residues. The CDR3 sequence is CASSLGAGTGGARTGELFF. CDR3 nucleotides: TGTGCCAGCAGCTTAGGAGCCGGGACAGGGGGCGCCCGGACCGGGGAGCTGTTTTTT.

This rearrangement joins TRBV5-4 to TRBJ2-3; 12 bases are shared with TRBD2. Germline CDR1 and CDR2: SGHNT and YYREEE (reference sequence). This CDR3 contains 16 residues. Trimming took 0 bases from V and 5 from J; bases not matched to a gene: 4. CDR3 sequence (DNA): TGTGCCAGCAGCTTGGGGCTAGCGGGGGGGCAAGATACGCAGTATTTT. It is translated as CASSLGLAGGQDTQYF.

The CDR3, as DNA: TGTGCCAGCAGCCTTGGCCCCCCAGATACGCAGTATTTT. Protein: CASSLGPPDTQYF. The chain combines TRBV9 with TRBJ2-3; D is unresolved. V lost 4 bases, J lost 4 bases, and 10 bases lay in between. The CDR3 has 13 residues. Germline V gene sequence: CDR1 SGDLS, CDR2 YYNGEE.

This sequence joins TRBV6-1 and TRBJ1-2; weak D call: TRBD1 (5 bases). The germline gives CDR1 MNHNS, CDR2 SASEGT. V gave up 5 bases and J gave up 5 bases, with 15 bases separating them. CDR3 length: 14 amino acids. The CDR3 DNA sequence: TGTGCCAGCAGTAATAGGGGACTTGGTTATGGCTACACCTTC. Its translation: CASSNRGLGYGYTF.

V is TRBV6-1 and J is TRBJ2-1; 8 nucleotides match TRBD1. V was pared by 1 base and J by 13 bases, with 6 bases of the junction left unmatched. Looked up from germline, CDR1 is MNHNS and CDR2 is SASEGT. The CDR3 consists of 13 residues. CDR3 amino acids: CASSEERGTGQFF. CDR3 bases: TGTGCCAGCAGTGAAGAGAGGGGGACAGGACAGTTCTTC.

The chain links TRBV19 to TRBJ1-1; D remains ambiguous. Trimming left V 5 bases short and J 3 bases short, with 13 bases between. Germline loops: CDR1 LNHDA, CDR2 SQIVND (reference sequence). The CDR3 runs to 14 residues. CDR3 region: CASSALIRDTEAFF. CDR3 DNA: TGTGCCAGTAGTGCCTTGATTCGCGACACTGAAGCTTTCTTT.

This sequence joins TRBV5-6 and TRBJ1-1, with 7 bases aligning to TRBD1. The ends lost 5 bases at V and 1 base at J; junction bases unmatched: 5. Germline-derived CDR1 and CDR2 are SGHDT and YYEEEE. This CDR3 contains 14 residues. CDR3 region: CASRTGFGNTEAFF. CDR3 bases: TGTGCCAGCAGGACAGGGTTTGGGAACACTGAAGCTTTCTTT.

This clone was observed once. The chain has TRBV4-3 and TRBJ1-6; D is possibly TRBD1 (5 bases). Germline CDR1 is LGHNA and CDR2 is YSLEER. The CDR3 runs to 15 residues. The V and J ends lost 0 bases and 6 bases respectively, with 9 bases between them. The CDR3 spells CASSQEAGRNSPLHF. The DNA of the CDR3 is TGCGCCAGCAGCCAAGAGGCAGGGCGTAATTCACCCCTCCACTTT.

This clone has just one count. The sample contains more than one DNA sequence encoding this CDR3. The chain uses TRBV19 and TRBJ2-7; 14 nucleotides align to TRBD2. The junction had 3 bases not matched to a gene; V was cut back by 5 bases and J by 0 bases. The germline gives CDR1 LNHDA, CDR2 SQIVND (reference sequence). The CDR3 has 16 residues. The CDR3 is CASSRTSGGSSYEQYF. The CDR3 coding sequence is TGTGCCAGTAGTCGGACTAGCGGGGGGAGCTCCTACGAGCAGTACTTC.

This chain joins TRBV4-3 and TRBJ2-1, with 12 positions matching TRBD2. The germline CDR1 and CDR2 sequences are LGHNA and YSLEER. This CDR3 has 17 residues. Trimming took 0 bases from V and 5 from J; bases not matched to a gene: 5. CDR3 sequence reads: CASSQDWTSGAHNEQFF. DNA for the CDR3: TGCGCCAGCAGCCAAGATTGGACTAGCGGGGCCCACAATGAGCAGTTCTTC.

The rearrangement joins TRBV30 to TRBJ1-6; D possibly corresponds to TRBD1 (5 bases). The CDR3 is 13 residues long. Deletions cut 0 bases from V and 13 bases from J, with 13 bases between. CDR1 and CDR2 from the germline V gene are GTSNPN and SVGIG (reference sequence). The CDR3 sequence is CAWSVTVGSPLHF. The CDR3 nucleotides are TGTGCCTGGAGTGTGACAGTGGGTAGTCCCCTCCACTTT.